Presented here are 6 T cell receptor beta chains from one specimen sequenced in a study of blood T cell repertoires in COVID-19. TCRdb's copy holds only in-frame clones and misses some; the assay was immunoSEQ multiplex PCR. The sample carries 42,000 or so clones, 92% recorded once. Sequencing was carried out using peripheral blood. All receptors come from a man in his fifties with active COVID-19.

The gene calls are TRBV11-2 and TRBJ2-4; 7 positions agree with TRBD1. In germline, CDR1 is SGHAT, CDR2 FQNNGV. The CDR3 runs to 16 residues. V trimming: 4 bases; J trimming: 6 bases; junction bases outside the gene matches: 12. The CDR3 region is CASSSRGSSGGNIQYF. CDR3 in DNA: TGTGCCAGCAGCTCCAGGGGGTCTTCCGGTGGAAACATTCAGTACTTC.

CDR3 residues: CASSPELWELSNNSPLHF. CDR3 sequence (DNA): TGTGCCAGCAGCCCGGAATTATGGGAGTTGAGTAATAATTCACCCCTCCACTTT. V is TRBV5-5 and J is TRBJ1-6; no definite D call. CDR3 size: 18 residues. V was trimmed by 4 bases and J by 5 bases, leaving 22 bases between them. The germline CDR1 and CDR2 sequences are SGHKS and YYEKEE (reference sequence).

This clone was picked up one time. The CDR3, as DNA: TGTGCCAGCAGTTTTGCAGGGACCTACGAGCAGTACTTC. Its protein is CASSFAGTYEQYF. The chain is built from TRBV6-2 or TRBV6-3 and TRBJ2-7; a possible D gene is TRBD1 (5 bases). Trimming stripped 4 bases from V and 2 bases from J, with 9 bases between. The CDR3 has 13 amino acids. Per the germline V gene, CDR1 is MNHEY and CDR2 is SVGEGT.

The sample holds one count of this clone. The chain has TRBV5-1 and TRBJ2-7, with 9 bases matching TRBD1. CDR3 length: 14 residues. V was pared by 4 bases and J by 3 bases, with 5 bases of the junction left unmatched. Germline V lookup: CDR1 SGHRS, CDR2 YFSETQ. CDR3 nucleotides: TGCGCCAGCAGCCAGGGGGACAGGGACTACGAGCAGTACTTC. Protein sequence: CASSQGDRDYEQYF.

The chain has TRBV6-1 and TRBJ1-2, with D possibly matching TRBD1 (6 bases). Germline CDR1 MNHNS, CDR2 SASEGT. The CDR3 is made up of 14 amino acids. V lost 1 base to trimming and J lost 6 bases, with 12 bases between them. The CDR3 DNA reads as TGTGCCAGCAGTGAAGGTACAGGGCTAAATGGCTACACCTTC. Protein sequence: CASSEGTGLNGYTF.

This sequence joins TRBV18 and TRBJ1-2; D might be TRBD1 (6 bases). V lost 8 bases to trimming and J lost 2 bases, with 18 bases between them. Germline V lookup: CDR1 KGHSH, CDR2 LQKENI. CDR3 size: 15 residues. In nucleotides, the CDR3 is TGTGCCAGCACTGGCGGACAGCCGGAGAACTATGGCTACACCTTC. Translation gives CASTGGQPENYGYTF.